The TCR beta chain described here comes from a study of cytomegalovirus exposure and HLA in healthy donors. Findings and limits, study-wide: The authors reported that TCR beta sequences could predict HLA-A and HLA-B alleles. These predictions were accurate for most subjects in the first cohort. Usually a TCR sequence was rare, but some public TCRs were found in many donors.

In the PCR, 60 Vbeta and 13 Jbeta primers were used. The repertoire was sequenced with immunoSEQ multiplex PCR; TCRdb's copy has only in-frame clones and lacks some. Of around 110,000 clones in the sample, under 80% are singletons; the top ten hold 5% to 7%. This clone occurred once. Its antigen is currently unknown. CDR1 is KGHSH, CDR2 LQKENI, per germline. This CDR3 comprises 12 residues. V was cut by 10 bases and J by 1 base, with 10 bases left in between. Sequencing was carried out using PBMCs. The chain uses TRBV18 and TRBJ1-1; a possible D gene is TRBD1 (5 bases). The source of this sequence is a woman aged 45-65 years in good health and CMV-seropositive. The CDR3 bases are TGTGCCACCGACAGAGCGAACACTGAAGCTTTCTTT. Protein sequence: CATDRANTEAFF.